A single sample gave rise to the 18 T cell receptor beta chains below, sequenced in a study of spatial heterogeneity in lung cancer. Sample time point: sample taken at primary tumor resection. Tumor, nontumor lung or frozen PBMC supplied whole RNA that was sequenced unsorted. TCRdb itself ran the 5' RACE reads through MiXCR, one entry per CDR3 protein. This sample yields roughly 970 distinct CDR3 sequences, of which 25% to 35% are seen a single time; 15% to 20% belongs to the top ten. The sequencing used PBMCs, collected at surgery. These TCRs come from a female donor with early-stage non-small cell lung cancer.

This clonotype is labeled as large. This beta chain lies outside the target of a library built for alpha chains; its clone size means little. The rearrangement uses TRBV19 and TRBJ2-1; D is undetermined. The CDR3 length is 15 residues. Germline lookup yields CDR1 LNHDA and CDR2 SQIVND (reference sequence). Trimming shortened V by 10 bases and J by 4 bases, and 20 bases separated the two germline ends. This CDR3 is CATPSVGLQYNEQFF. The CDR3 DNA reads TGTGCCACCCCTTCCGTCGGGCTCCAGTACAATGAGCAGTTCTTC.

In its sample, this clonotype ranks as large (0.1 to 1%). Little can be read into the size of this beta chain, an off-target read in a library designed for alpha chains. The V and J genes are TRBV13 and TRBJ1-4, with TRBD1 matching over 7 bases. Germline V gives CDR1 PRHDT, CDR2 FYEKMQ (reference sequence). There are 17 residues in the CDR3. Germline trimming cut 0 bases from V and 1 base from J; bases unmatched to any gene: 5. The CDR3 DNA reads TGTGCCAGCAGCTTAGGCGGGACAGTAGGAACTAATGAAAAACTGTTTTTT. Protein product: CASSLGGTVGTNEKLFF.

Notes on this clonotype: A much larger clone differs from this one at a single base, so this may be a read error. Since it is a stray read in a library aimed at alpha chains, this beta chain has a size that is not meaningful. The rearrangement joins TRBV5-5 to TRBJ2-2; D is unclear. Germline lookup yields CDR1 SGHKS and CDR2 YYEKEE (reference sequence). The CDR3 sequence is 14 residues long. V dropped 0 bases and J dropped 5 bases, with 8 bases sitting between them. DNA of the CDR3: TGTGCCAGCAGCTTGGGTATAATGACCGGGGAGCTGTTTTTT. It yields the protein CASSLGIMTGELFF. Drawing the rest from reference TRBV5-5 and TRBJ2-2, the complete variable domain is DAGVTQSPTHLIKTRGQQVTLRCSPISGHKSVSWYQQVLGQGPQFIFQYYEKEERGRGNFPDRFSARQFPNYSSELNVNALLLGDSALYLCASSLGIMTGELFFGEGSRLTVL.

Only a few counts were recorded for this clonotype. This beta chain turned up in a library designed for alpha chains; as an off-target read, its abundance says little. The CDR3 loop reads CSVSGRVRGDEQFF. For the CDR3, the DNA is TGCAGCGTGAGCGGGAGGGTCCGGGGCGATGAGCAGTTCTTC. V is TRBV29-1 and J is TRBJ2-1; 10 nucleotides line up with TRBD2. The germline V gene encodes CDR1 SQVTM and CDR2 ANQGSEA. CDR3 length: 14 amino acids. Losses at the gene ends were 6 bases for V and 8 bases for J; bases not matched to a gene: 10.

On this clonotype: This beta chain turned up in a library designed for alpha chains; as an off-target read, its abundance says little. CDR3 DNA: TGTGCCAGCAGCCAACCTCGGGCCCCCTACGAGCAGTACTTC. The encoded protein is CASSQPRAPYEQYF. This chain links TRBV3-1 with TRBJ2-7; no clear D. The CDR3 totals 14 residues. Looked up from germline, CDR1 is LGHDT and CDR2 is YNNKEL (reference sequence). Deletions cut 2 bases from V and 2 bases from J, with 10 bases between.

This clonotype was found once. This beta chain represents an off-target read in a library built for alpha chains; its size is of limited meaning. This chain joins TRBV3-1 and TRBJ2-1; 10 nucleotides agree with TRBD2. The CDR3 loop spans 16 amino acids. CDR1 and CDR2 (germline): LGHDT, YNNKEL (reference sequence). V shed 2 bases and J 7 bases; nucleotides not matched to a gene: 8. The CDR3 DNA follows: TGTGCCAGCAGCCAACTCCTAGCGGGAGTTATGAATGAGCAGTTCTTC. Protein product: CASSQLLAGVMNEQFF.

With regard to this clonotype: Because the library targeted alpha chains, this beta chain is an off-target read whose size means little. V gene TRBV18 combines with J gene TRBJ2-2; 8 bases are a match to TRBD1. With 1 base clipped from V and 4 bases from J, the junction kept 5 bases outside the gene matches. In germline, CDR1 is KGHSH, CDR2 LQKENI. This CDR3 has 16 residues. The CDR3 region has the DNA TGTGCCAGCTCACCACAGGACAGGGTCATCACCGGGGAGCTGTTTTTT. It specifies CASSPQDRVITGELFF.

This clonotype was seen more than once but under ten times. As an off-target read in a library built for alpha chains, this beta chain has a frequency of little significance. The chain couples TRBV5-6 to TRBJ2-2; D call uncertain. Trimming removed 3 bases from V and 6 bases from J, with 9 bases in between. CDR1 and CDR2 (germline): SGHDT, YYEEEE. The length of the CDR3 is 13 residues. The CDR3 region is CASSSGSSGELFF. The CDR3 coding sequence is TGTGCCAGCAGCTCGGGCTCGTCCGGGGAGCTGTTTTTT.

In the case of this clonotype: The library was prepared for alpha chains; this beta chain is a stray read, so its frequency means little. The gene calls are TRBV11-2 and TRBJ2-7; D remains ambiguous. Trimming removed 1 base at V and 9 bases at J, with 10 bases between. The CDR3 covers 12 residues. CDR1 and CDR2 (germline): SGHAT, FQNNGV. The CDR3 DNA reads TGTGCCAGCAGCTTAGCCCAAGACTGGCAGTACTTC. As protein: CASSLAQDWQYF.

This clonotype was picked up a small number of times. The size of this beta chain means little, since it is a stray read in a library made for alpha chains. The V gene is TRBV2, the J gene TRBJ2-7; TRBD2 is a possible D gene (6 bases). Germline loops: CDR1 SNHLY, CDR2 FYNNEI. Trimming removed 6 bases at V and 4 bases at J, with 19 bases between. This CDR3 comprises 15 residues. The CDR3 protein is CASSLRLGYIYEQYF. The DNA for the CDR3 is TGTGCCAGCAGCTTGCGACTAGGTTATATTTACGAGCAGTACTTC.

By proportion, this clonotype is large. This beta chain came through as a stray read in a library set up for alpha chains, and its size says little. V and J are TRBV20-1 and TRBJ2-1; D may be TRBD2 (5 bases). The CDR3 totals 15 residues. Germline V gene lookup returns CDR1 DFQATT and CDR2 SNEGSKA (reference sequence). V shed 0 bases and J shed 5 bases, with 14 bases lying between them. Here the CDR3 reads CSARDRIRGNNEQFF. The CDR3 region has the DNA TGCAGTGCTAGAGATAGAATACGGGGAAACAATGAGCAGTTCTTC.

This clonotype was observed a handful of times. Found in a library prepared for alpha chains, this beta chain is an off-target read, and its abundance has little meaning. The V call is TRBV20-1, the J call TRBJ2-5, with TRBD2 matching 11 bases. The CDR3 contains 13 residues. The trim removed 7 bases at V and 5 bases at J, leaving 6 bases unmatched. Per germline, CDR1 DFQATT and CDR2 SNEGSKA (reference sequence). CDR3 in amino acids: CSVETSGKETQYF. Here the CDR3 DNA reads TGCAGTGTCGAGACTAGCGGGAAGGAGACCCAGTACTTC.

This clonotype was counted between two and nine times. The library was built for alpha chains, so this beta chain is an off-target read and its size means little. The V call is TRBV20-1, the J call TRBJ2-1; D uncertain. The CDR3 is 18 amino acids. V lost 0 bases, J lost 6 bases, and 24 bases lay in between. Germline CDR1 is DFQATT and CDR2 is SNEGSKA (reference sequence). CDR3 sequence: CSARDVGGYYDGSNEQFF. Written as DNA, the CDR3 is TGCAGTGCTAGAGATGTCGGCGGCTACTACGACGGTTCCAATGAGCAGTTCTTC.

A few counts support this clonotype. As an off-target read in a library built for alpha chains, this beta chain has a frequency of little significance. V is TRBV19 and J is TRBJ2-7; 7 nucleotides agree with TRBD2. Germline CDR1 and CDR2: LNHDA and SQIVND (reference sequence). The length of the CDR3 is 14 residues. V dropped 10 bases and J dropped 7; count of bases not matched to a gene: 16. CDR3 in amino acids: CATTPGRREMEQYF. CDR3 DNA sequence: TGTGCCACCACACCGGGACGGCGGGAGATGGAGCAGTACTTC.

This clonotype was seen a few times. Within a library made for alpha chains, this beta chain is off target, and its count is uninformative. The J gene is TRBJ2-2, the V gene TRBV3-1; D gene unclear. The CDR3 is 13 amino acids. Germline V gives CDR1 LGHDT, CDR2 YNNKEL (reference sequence). Trimming shortened V by 0 bases and J by 7 bases, and 6 bases separated the two germline ends. CDR3 bases: TGTGCCAGCAGCCAAGATTATAACGGGGAGCTGTTTTTT. Translation gives CASSQDYNGELFF. The full variable domain, completed using reference TRBV3-1 and TRBJ2-2, is DTAVSQTPKYLVTQMGNDKSIKCEQNLGHDTMYWYKQDSKKFLKIMFSYNNKELIINETVPNRFSPKSPDKAHLNLHINSLELGDSAVYFCASSQDYNGELFFGEGSRLTVL.

In its sample, this clonotype is large. Because the library targeted alpha chains, this beta chain is an off-target read whose size means little. CDR3 sequence reads: CASSQLEIVTTDTQYF. The CDR3 DNA follows: TGCGCCAGCAGCCAACTGGAGATAGTGACAACAGATACGCAGTATTTT. The chain is built from TRBV4-1 and TRBJ2-3; D is unclear. Deletions cut 2 bases from V and 3 bases from J, with 15 bases between. The length of the CDR3 is 16 residues. Germline CDR1 MGHRA, CDR2 YSYEKL.

This clonotype was seen a few times. This beta chain turned up in a library designed for alpha chains; as an off-target read, its abundance says little. The chain carries TRBV7-9 and TRBJ2-1; tentative D call: TRBD2 (5 bases). Deletions cut 7 bases from V and 2 bases from J, with 12 bases between. The CDR3 sequence is 14 residues long. Looked up from germline, CDR1 is SEHNR and CDR2 is FQNEAQ (reference sequence). The CDR3 loop reads CASTPAGTYNEQFF. The CDR3 DNA follows: TGTGCCAGCACCCCGGCGGGCACCTACAATGAGCAGTTCTTC.

As concerns this clonotype: This beta chain lies outside the target of a library built for alpha chains; its clone size means little. The chain couples TRBV6-5 to TRBJ2-7, with 9 nucleotides matching TRBD2. Germline assignment: CDR1 MNHEY and CDR2 SVGAGI. Trimming at V came to 2 bases and at J to 6 bases, leaving 8 bases not matched to a gene. The CDR3 runs to 15 residues. CDR3 coding DNA: TGTGCCAGCAGTTACGGCGGGGGGGCCGGCGGCGAGCAGTACTTC. This gives the protein CASSYGGGAGGEQYF.